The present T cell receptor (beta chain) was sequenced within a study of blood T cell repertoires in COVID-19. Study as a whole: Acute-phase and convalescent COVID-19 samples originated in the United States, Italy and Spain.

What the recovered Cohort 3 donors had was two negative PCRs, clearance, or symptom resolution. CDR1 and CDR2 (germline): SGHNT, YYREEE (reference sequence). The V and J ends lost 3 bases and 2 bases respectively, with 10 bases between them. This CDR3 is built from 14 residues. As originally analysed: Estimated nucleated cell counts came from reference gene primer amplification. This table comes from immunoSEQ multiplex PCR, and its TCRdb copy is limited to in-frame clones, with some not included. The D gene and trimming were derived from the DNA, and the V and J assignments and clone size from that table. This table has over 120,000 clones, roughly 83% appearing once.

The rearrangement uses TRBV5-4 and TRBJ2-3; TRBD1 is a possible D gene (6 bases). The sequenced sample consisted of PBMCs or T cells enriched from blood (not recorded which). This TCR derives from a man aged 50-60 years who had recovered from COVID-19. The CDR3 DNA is TGTGCCAGCAGCTCCAGACAGGACACAGATACGCAGTATTTT. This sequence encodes CASSSRQDTDTQYF.